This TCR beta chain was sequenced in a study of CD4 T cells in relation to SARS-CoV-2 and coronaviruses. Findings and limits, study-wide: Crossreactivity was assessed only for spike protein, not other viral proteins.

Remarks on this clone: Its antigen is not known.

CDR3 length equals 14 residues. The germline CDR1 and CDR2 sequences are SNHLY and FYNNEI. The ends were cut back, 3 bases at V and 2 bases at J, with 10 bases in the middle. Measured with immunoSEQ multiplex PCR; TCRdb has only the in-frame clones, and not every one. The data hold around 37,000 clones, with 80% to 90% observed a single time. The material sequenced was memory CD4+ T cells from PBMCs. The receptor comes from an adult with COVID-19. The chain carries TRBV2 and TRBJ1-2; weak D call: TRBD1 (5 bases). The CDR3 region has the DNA TGTGCCAGCAGTGATTTTACAGGAAACTATGGCTACACCTTC. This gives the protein CASSDFTGNYGYTF.